The T cell receptor (beta chain) under discussion was sequenced for a study of cytomegalovirus exposure and HLA in healthy donors. This clone has just one count. A multiplex PCR was run with 60 Vbeta primers and 13 Jbeta primers. Clones were sequenced by immunoSEQ multiplex PCR, and TCRdb holds only the in-frame ones, with some missing. The sample has about 140,000 clones, approximately 78% seen once; the top ten hold more than 2.5%. CDR3 size: 15 residues. Germline lookup yields CDR1 MNHEY and CDR2 SMNVEV (reference sequence). V gave up 0 bases and J gave up 1 base, with 9 bases separating them. This TCR was sampled from a man younger than 30 in good health and CMV-seropositive. The rearrangement links TRBV27 to TRBJ1-1, with D maybe TRBD1 (6 bases). Sequences were obtained from PBMCs. CDR3: CASSLSAGANTEAFF. CDR3 nucleotides: TGTGCCAGCAGTTTATCGGCAGGGGCGAACACTGAAGCTTTCTTT.